Listed below are T cell receptor beta chains from one sample, sequenced in a study of cytomegalovirus exposure and HLA in healthy donors. The protocol was immunoSEQ multiplex PCR, while the TCRdb copy is restricted to in-frame clones and leaves out a portion. The sample lists under 200,000 clones; 75% to 80% were seen once. The sequenced sample consisted of PBMCs. All receptors derive from a man over 45 in good health and CMV-seropositive. The CDR3 runs from the conserved cysteine through the conserved F or W. Each record gives: J gene, D gene, clone size, V gene, CDR3 DNA, CDR3 protein. D genes are given only for firm matches. The listing skips clone size in some rows; elsewhere it reads once, few, many or a size class.

TRBJ1-6,NA,NA,TRBV7-9,TGTGCCAGCAGCTTATCAGGCCATAATTCACCCCTCCACTTT,CASSLSGHNSPLHF
TRBJ2-7,TRBD1,NA,TRBV28,TGTGCCAGCAGTCGGCGGGGGACAGGGACCAACGAGCAGTACTTC,CASSRRGTGTNEQYF
TRBJ1-5,TRBD1,NA,TRBV7-2,TGTGCCAGCAGCCCTGGGACAGGGGTCGGATATAGCAATCAGCCCCAGCATTTT,CASSPGTGVGYSNQPQHF
TRBJ2-3,TRBD1,NA,TRBV29-1,TGCAGCGTTGAGCAGGGGGCGCCATCATACACAGATACGCAGTATTTT,CSVEQGAPSYTDTQYF
TRBJ1-5,TRBD1,NA,TRBV6-1,TGTGCCAGCAGCGGGACAGCTAATCAGCCCCAGCATTTT,CASSGTANQPQHF
TRBJ1-1,NA,NA,TRBV5-1,TGCGCCAGCAGTGAACAGAACACTGAAGCTTTCTTT,CASSEQNTEAFF
TRBJ1-1,NA,once,TRBV6-1,TGTGCCAGCAGTGAAGATAGCTCCTTTGAAGCTTTCTTT,CASSEDSSFEAFF
TRBJ1-2,NA,NA,TRBV20-1,TGCAGTGCCCCCGGGACTGGGGGCTACACCTTC,CSAPGTGGYTF
TRBJ2-3,TRBD2,NA,TRBV14,TGTGCCAGCAGCCCTCGACTAGCGGGGGGGGCTACGCAGTATTTT,CASSPRLAGGATQYF
TRBJ1-6,NA,NA,TRBV9,TGTGCCAGCAGCAGCGGGGGGACGAGCTCCTATAATTCACCCCTCCACTTT,CASSSGGTSSYNSPLHF
TRBJ2-1,NA,once,TRBV7-9,TGTTCCAGCAGCTTAAACGGGGTAAGGGGAGGACAGTTCTTC,CSSSLNGVRGGQFF
TRBJ1-6,NA,NA,TRBV6-6,TGTGCCAGCGGAATAGGGGGCTCCTATAATTCACCCCTCCACTTT,CASGIGGSYNSPLHF
TRBJ2-7,TRBD2,NA,TRBV28,TGTGCCAGCAGTTTTCTGGCGGGGGGCACCTACGAGCAGTACTTC,CASSFLAGGTYEQYF
TRBJ2-2,TRBD2,few,TRBV5-1,TGCGCCAGCAGCCCCGGACTAGCGACCGGGGAGCTGTTTTTT,CASSPGLATGELFF
TRBJ1-2,NA,NA,TRBV14,TGTGCCAGCAGCGGGGGAAACAGGGCCTATGGCTACACCTTC,CASSGGNRAYGYTF
TRBJ2-5,TRBD2,NA,TRBV7-2,TGTGCCAGCAGCTCGGGGGGGCCAGAGACCCAGTACTTC,CASSSGGPETQYF
TRBJ1-1,TRBD1,NA,TRBV5-5,TGCGCCAGCAGCCAAGATGATCTACGCGCAGGGGGGTGGACTGAAGCTTTCTTT,CASSQDDLRAGGWTEAFF
TRBJ2-7,NA,NA,TRBV7-9,TGTGCCAGCAGCACCCGACAGGACTACGAGCAGTACTTC,CASSTRQDYEQYF
TRBJ2-7,NA,NA,TRBV7-2,TGTGCCAGCAGCTTAGGTTCGTCGCTAGCCTACGAGCAGTACTTC,CASSLGSSLAYEQYF
TRBJ1-1,TRBD1,NA,TRBV6-1,TGTGCCAGCAGTGACCAGGGGGCGATGGGGACTGAAGCTTTCTTT,CASSDQGAMGTEAFF
TRBJ2-2,NA,NA,TRBV11-3,TGTGCCAGCACCGGGCCGGGGGCCGGGGAGCTGTTTTTT,CASTGPGAGELFF
TRBJ1-5,NA,NA,TRBV30,TGTGCCTGGAGTGGGGATCCGGGACTATCGAGTCAGCCCCAGCATTTT,CAWSGDPGLSSQPQHF
TRBJ1-3,TRBD1,few,TRBV5-5,TGTGCCAGCAGCAGGGACAGCGGGAGACTCGGAAACACCATATATTTT,CASSRDSGRLGNTIYF
TRBJ2-7,TRBD1,NA,TRBV4-1,TGCGCCAGCAGCCAAGACGGGACAGGGGACGAGCAGTACTTC,CASSQDGTGDEQYF
TRBJ1-2,NA,NA,TRBV2,TGTGCCAGCAGTGAAGGGGCTCGTGGGTCCTTCTATGGCTACACCTTC,CASSEGARGSFYGYTF
TRBJ2-1,TRBD1,NA,TRBV27,TGTGCCAGCCTTCACATTCAGGGGGACAATGAGCAGTTCTTC,CASLHIQGDNEQFF
TRBJ1-6,TRBD1,NA,TRBV5-4,TGTGCCAGCAGCCCGGACAGGGGGCGCCTCTCCTATAATTCACCCCTCCACTTT,CASSPDRGRLSYNSPLHF
TRBJ2-7,TRBD2,NA,TRBV4-1,TGCGCCAGCAGCCGAGCGGGAGAGCAGTACTTC,CASSRAGEQYF
TRBJ1-6,NA,NA,TRBV5-6,TGTGCCAGCAGCTTGACAGCAACCAATTCACCCCTCCACTTT,CASSLTATNSPLHF